A selection of T cell receptor beta chains follows, all from one sample in a study of blood T cell repertoires in COVID-19. Only in-frame clones appear in the TCRdb table, and some are missing; sequencing was by immunoSEQ multiplex PCR. Among roughly 230,000 clones listed, roughly 84% were seen once. Input material: peripheral blood. These receptors all stem from a middle-aged man with active or convalescent COVID-19. Both conserved end residues are part of each CDR3. The order of the fields is V gene, D gene, clone size, J gene, CDR3 protein, CDR3 DNA. A D gene is named only where the DNA matches it firmly. Size is omitted from some rows. Given values are once, few, many or a class for expanded clones.

>TRBV7-2|NA|NA|TRBJ1-1
CASSLIPGGAFF
TGTGCCAGCAGCTTAATCCCTGGAGGGGCTTTCTTT
>TRBV24-1|TRBD1|NA|TRBJ1-2
CATSPQGASNYGYTF
TGTGCCACATCGCCCCAGGGGGCGTCTAACTATGGCTACACCTTC
>TRBV19|NA|NA|TRBJ1-5
CASSIQDSSNQPQHF
TGTGCCAGTAGTATTCAGGACAGTAGCAATCAGCCCCAGCATTTT
>TRBV7-9|NA|NA|TRBJ1-2
CASTPRQYDGYTF
TGTGCCAGCACCCCTAGACAGTACGATGGCTACACCTTC
>TRBV6-1|TRBD1|NA|TRBJ1-1
CASSEWLASGGSEAFF
TGTGCCAGCAGTGAATGGCTTGCATCAGGGGGCTCTGAAGCTTTCTTT
>TRBV19|TRBD1|NA|TRBJ2-2
CASSIGGTGLTGELFF
TGTGCCAGTAGTATAGGCGGGACAGGGCTAACCGGGGAGCTGTTTTTT
>TRBV25-1|NA|few|TRBJ1-5
CASRRGNQPQHF
TGTGCCAGCAGGCGGGGCAATCAGCCCCAGCATTTT
>TRBV5-1|NA|NA|TRBJ1-2
CASSYGGEVPRGYTF
TGCGCCAGCAGCTATGGGGGCGAGGTCCCAAGGGGCTACACCTTC
>TRBV18|NA|NA|TRBJ1-2
CASSPLSGVEGYTF
TGTGCCAGCTCACCTTTATCAGGGGTGGAAGGCTACACCTTC
>TRBV9|TRBD1|NA|TRBJ2-5
CASSEGQTQETQYF
TGTGCCAGCAGCGAGGGACAGACCCAAGAGACCCAGTACTTC